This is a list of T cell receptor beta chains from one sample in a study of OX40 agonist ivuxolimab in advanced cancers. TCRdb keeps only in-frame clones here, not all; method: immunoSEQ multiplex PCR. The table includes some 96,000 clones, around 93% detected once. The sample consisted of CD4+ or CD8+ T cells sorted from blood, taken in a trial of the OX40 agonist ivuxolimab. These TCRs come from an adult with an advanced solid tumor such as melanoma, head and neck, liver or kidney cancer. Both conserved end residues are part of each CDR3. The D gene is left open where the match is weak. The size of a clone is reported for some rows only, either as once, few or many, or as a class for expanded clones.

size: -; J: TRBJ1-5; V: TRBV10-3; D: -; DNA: TGTGCCATCAGTGACGGGGGGGGTCAGCCCCAGCATTTT; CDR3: CAISDGGGQPQHF
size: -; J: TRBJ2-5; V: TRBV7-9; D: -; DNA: TGTGCCAGCAGCTTCGTGGGAGAGGGGCAAGAGACCCAGTACTTC; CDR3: CASSFVGEGQETQYF
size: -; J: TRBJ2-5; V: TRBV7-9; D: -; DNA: TGTGCCAGCAGCTTCCCAGGGGTCGGGACCCAGTACTTC; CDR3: CASSFPGVGTQYF
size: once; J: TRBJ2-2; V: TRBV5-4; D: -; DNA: TGTGCCAGCAGCTTGGGTTCTAACACCGGGGAGCTGTTTTTT; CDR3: CASSLGSNTGELFF
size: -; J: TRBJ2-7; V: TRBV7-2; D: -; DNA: TGTGCCAGCAGCTTAATGGGGGGGGCTGGGTACGAGCAGTACTTC; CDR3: CASSLMGGAGYEQYF
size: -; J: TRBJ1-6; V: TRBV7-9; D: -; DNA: TGTGCCAGCAGTCCTCTGGGGGTCTCACCCCTCCACTTT; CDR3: CASSPLGVSPLHF
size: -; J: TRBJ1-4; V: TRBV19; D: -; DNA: TGTGCCAGTAGTGCCCTGGATAATGAAAAACTGTTTTTT; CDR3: CASSALDNEKLFF
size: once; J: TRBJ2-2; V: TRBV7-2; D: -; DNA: TGTGCCAGCAGTCTCGAGGGGAAGGGGACCGGGGAGCTGTTTTTT; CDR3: CASSLEGKGTGELFF
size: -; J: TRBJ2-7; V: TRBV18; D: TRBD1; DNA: TGTGCCAGCTCAGAAAGACAGGGGAGCTACGAGCAGTACTTC; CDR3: CASSERQGSYEQYF
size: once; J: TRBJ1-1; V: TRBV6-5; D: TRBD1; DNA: TGTGCCAGCAGACCCGACAGGGGGAGCACTGAAGCTTTCTTT; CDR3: CASRPDRGSTEAFF